A single sample is the source of the 24 T cell receptor beta chains below, sequenced in a study of blood T cell repertoires in COVID-19. Assay used: immunoSEQ multiplex PCR; TCRdb lists only in-frame clones, some missing. The data hold over 80,000 clones, with around 83% observed a single time. The sample taken for sequencing was peripheral blood. The source is a woman in her sixties or seventies with acute or convalescent COVID-19.

J is TRBJ1-1 and V is TRBV6-2 or TRBV6-3; 7 bases line up with TRBD1. Germline V gives CDR1 MNHEY, CDR2 SVGEGT. The J segment lost 7 bases and the V segment lost 6 bases, leaving 5 bases of the junction unmatched. The CDR3 is made up of 12 amino acids. Written as DNA, the CDR3 is TGTGCCAGCAGCACCTGGACAGGTGAAGCTTTCTTT. Encoded protein: CASSTWTGEAFF.

This sequence joins TRBV5-1 and TRBJ2-7; TRBD2 matches at 7 bases. The CDR3 is made up of 13 amino acids. J was trimmed by 4 bases and V by 4 bases; bases with no gene match: 5. Germline assignment: CDR1 SGHRS and CDR2 YFSETQ. The CDR3 region is CASSPGLEYEQYF. The CDR3 nucleotides read TGCGCCAGCAGCCCCGGACTAGAATACGAGCAGTACTTC.

In DNA form, the CDR3 reads TGTGCCACCAGTGATTTGGAACTGAGCGCCGGGGAGCTGTTTTTT. Amino acid sequence: CATSDLELSAGELFF. The V call is TRBV24-1, the J call TRBJ2-2; no reliable D call. This CDR3 region has 15 residues. The germline gives CDR1 KGHDR, CDR2 SFDVKD. V lost 0 bases, J lost 6 bases, and 10 bases lay in between.

This clone was picked up a small number of times. The rearrangement links TRBV29-1 to TRBJ1-2; D possibly corresponds to TRBD1 (6 bases). Trimming shortened V by 3 bases and J by 2 bases, and 10 bases separated the two germline ends. Germline assignment: CDR1 SQVTM and CDR2 ANQGSEA. This CDR3 has 13 amino acids. This CDR3 is CSVDKDSNYGYTF. The CDR3 bases are TGCAGCGTTGACAAGGACAGCAACTATGGCTACACCTTC.

This clone was detected a few times. The J gene is TRBJ1-3, the V gene TRBV7-2, with D possibly TRBD1 on 5 matching bases. The CDR3 spans 15 residues. V was trimmed by 5 bases and J by 0 bases, leaving 11 bases between them. The germline V gene encodes CDR1 SGHTA and CDR2 FQGNSA. The CDR3 reads CASSPEGISGNTIYF. CDR3 coding DNA: TGTGCCAGCAGCCCGGAGGGGATCTCTGGAAACACCATATATTTT.

This chain links TRBV29-1 with TRBJ1-1; a possible D gene is TRBD1 (5 bases). Germline-derived CDR1 and CDR2 are SQVTM and ANQGSEA. V shed 4 bases and J shed 4 bases, with 13 bases lying between them. The CDR3 totals 13 residues. The CDR3 bases are TGCAGCGTTGCCCGGGGGTCCGGCACTGAAGCTTTCTTT. Its protein product is CSVARGSGTEAFF.

The genes are TRBV9 and TRBJ2-2; 15 bases fit TRBD2. Germline loops: CDR1 SGDLS, CDR2 YYNGEE. The V and J ends lost 3 bases and 4 bases, in that order; junction bases with no gene match: 7. The CDR3 consists of 18 residues. DNA for the CDR3: TGTGCCAGCAGCGCCCCGGGACTAGCGGGGGGAGGCACCGGGGAGCTGTTTTTT. Amino acids: CASSAPGLAGGGTGELFF.

This chain links TRBV6-5 with TRBJ1-1; tentative D call: TRBD1 (5 bases). The CDR3 runs 13 residues. CDR1 and CDR2 (germline): MNHEY, SVGAGI. V was trimmed by 7 bases and J by 5 bases, leaving 14 bases between them. CDR3 sequence reads: CASTGSSVTEAFF. The CDR3 nucleotides are TGTGCCAGCACAGGGTCAAGTGTTACTGAAGCTTTCTTT.

The chain links TRBV5-1 to TRBJ2-7; no definite D call. This CDR3 comprises 15 residues. Germline-derived CDR1 and CDR2 are SGHRS and YFSETQ. Trimming cost V 0 bases and J 0 bases, with 10 bases left between them. The DNA of the CDR3 is TGCGCCAGCAGCTTGGACGGCGGAAGCTCCTACGAGCAGTACTTC. It translates to CASSLDGGSSYEQYF.

The rearrangement links TRBV9 to TRBJ2-3, with TRBD2 identical over 7 bases. This CDR3 is built from 14 residues. The germline gives CDR1 SGDLS, CDR2 YYNGEE. The V gene end was trimmed by 2 bases and the J gene end by 7 bases; junction bases not matched to a gene: 7. Here the CDR3 DNA reads TGTGCCAGCAGCGTGAGGGAGGGTAAAAATACGCAGTATTTT. Translated, it gives CASSVREGKNTQYF. The variable domain in full, completed from reference TRBV9 and TRBJ2-3, reads DSGVTQTPKHLITATGQRVTLRCSPRSGDLSVYWYQQSLDQGLQFLIQYYNGEERAKGNILERFSAQQFPDLHSELNLSSLELGDSALYFCASSVREGKNTQYFGPGTRLTVL.

The V gene is TRBV3-1 (or the pseudogene TRBV3-2), the J gene TRBJ2-1; TRBD2 aligns across 8 bases. Trimming at V came to 1 base and at J to 7 bases, leaving 9 bases not matched to a gene. The CDR3 totals 16 residues. Germline V gene lookup returns CDR1 LGHDT and CDR2 YNNKEL (reference sequence). This CDR3 reads CASSQGAWTSKNEQFF. CDR3 DNA sequence: TGTGCCAGCAGCCAAGGGGCTTGGACTAGCAAGAATGAGCAGTTCTTC.

This clone was seen only once. This chain links TRBV19 with TRBJ1-2; D is possibly TRBD1 (5 bases). This CDR3 is 13 amino acids long. CDR1 and CDR2 (germline): LNHDA, SQIVND (reference sequence). V lost 4 bases and J 8 bases, leaving 14 bases between the germline ends. The CDR3, as DNA: TGTGCCAGTAGTAAGGGACTTGAAAGCGGCTACACCTTC. It translates to CASSKGLESGYTF.

The chain employs TRBV2 and TRBJ2-7; TRBD1 matches at 9 bases. CDR3 length equals 14 residues. The germline CDR1 and CDR2 sequences are SNHLY and FYNNEI. The V gene end was trimmed by 5 bases and the J gene end by 2 bases; junction bases not matched to a gene: 4. The CDR3 nucleotides read TGTGCCAGCAGTCGACGGGACAGGGCCTACGAGCAGTACTTC. It translates to CASSRRDRAYEQYF.

This sequence joins TRBV7-9 and TRBJ1-2, with a tentative D call TRBD1 (6 bases). With 7 bases removed from V and 3 bases from J, the gap between germline ends came to 15 bases. There are 14 residues in the CDR3. Germline V CDR1 and CDR2: SEHNR, FQNEAQ (reference sequence). The CDR3 DNA reads TGTGCCAGCAACTCTCGACAGGTTGACTATGGCTACACCTTC. This translates into CASNSRQVDYGYTF.

CDR3 loop: CASSRRPGLAQETQYF. The CDR3 DNA reads TGTGCCAGCAGTCGTCGACCGGGACTAGCCCAAGAGACCCAGTACTTC. This chain uses TRBV27 with TRBJ2-5, with 9 bases identical to TRBD2. Looked up from germline, CDR1 is MNHEY and CDR2 is SMNVEV (reference sequence). The J segment lost 1 base and the V segment lost 5 bases, leaving 8 bases of the junction unmatched. This CDR3 has 16 residues.

This sequence joins TRBV24-1 and TRBJ2-7, with D unresolved. V dropped 9 bases and J dropped 6 bases, with 14 bases sitting between them. From germline, CDR1 is KGHDR and CDR2 SFDVKD. The CDR3 is 12 amino acids. The CDR3 spells CATQSRLSEQYF. DNA for the CDR3: TGTGCCACCCAGTCTAGGTTAAGCGAGCAGTACTTC.

The chain links TRBV5-8 to TRBJ1-1; D is unresolved. Per the germline V gene, CDR1 is SGHTS and CDR2 is YDEGEE. V was trimmed by 2 bases and J by 1 base, leaving 6 bases between them. This CDR3 spans 13 amino acids. CDR3 bases: TGTGCCAGCAGCTTATCGTGGAACACTGAAGCTTTCTTT. It yields the protein CASSLSWNTEAFF.

The V call is TRBV6-5, the J call TRBJ2-7, with D hard to call. V dropped 5 bases and J dropped 7 bases, with 9 bases sitting between them. The CDR3 runs 11 residues. The germline V gene encodes CDR1 MNHEY and CDR2 SVGAGI. CDR3 nucleotides: TGTGCCAGCAGTACGGCGCGGGAGCAGTACTTC. This gives the protein CASSTAREQYF.

The rearrangement joins TRBV7-8 to TRBJ1-2, with unresolved D. The CDR3 is 14 residues long. V was trimmed by 5 bases and J by 0 bases, leaving 10 bases between them. Germline V gene lookup returns CDR1 SGHVS and CDR2 FQNEAQ. The CDR3 loop is CASSPLRANYGYTF. The CDR3 DNA sequence: TGTGCCAGCAGCCCCCTCCGAGCTAACTATGGCTACACCTTC.

The chain links TRBV6-1 to TRBJ2-7; 12 positions agree with TRBD2. Looked up from germline, CDR1 is MNHNS and CDR2 is SASEGT. The CDR3 has 15 amino acids. Losses at the gene ends were 1 base for V and 6 bases for J; bases not matched to a gene: 4. Here the CDR3 reads CASSEGLAGVLEQYF. The CDR3 nucleotides are TGTGCCAGCAGTGAAGGACTAGCGGGAGTCCTCGAGCAGTACTTC.

This chain links TRBV6-6 with TRBJ1-4; no clear D gene. The germline V gene encodes CDR1 MNHNY and CDR2 SVGAGI (reference sequence). This CDR3 comprises 15 residues. V lost 5 bases, J lost 2 bases, and 12 bases lay in between. The DNA of the CDR3 is TGTGCCAGCAGTCGCCCCCGAGGGACTAATGAAAAACTGTTTTTT. It yields the protein CASSRPRGTNEKLFF.

The rearrangement links TRBV11-1 to TRBJ2-1; possibly TRBD2 for D (6 bases). The V gene lost 4 bases and the J gene lost 7 bases, with 17 bases spanning the gap. The CDR3 length is 15 residues. The germline gives CDR1 SGHAT, CDR2 FQDESV (reference sequence). This chain's CDR3 is CASSSGRDSRNEQFF. CDR3 sequence (DNA): TGTGCCAGCAGCTCCGGGCGGGACTCGCGAAATGAGCAGTTCTTC.

This clone has only a few counts. Within the sample, other DNA sequences also encode this same CDR3. This rearrangement joins TRBV12-3 or TRBV12-4 to TRBJ1-3, with 10 bases lining up with TRBD1. The CDR3 length is 13 residues. V dropped 8 bases and J dropped 2; count of bases not matched to a gene: 0. The CDR3 is CASGTGAGNTIYF. In DNA, the CDR3 is TGTGCCAGCGGGACAGGGGCTGGAAACACCATATATTTT.

The chain couples TRBV5-1 to TRBJ2-5; 9 nucleotides line up with TRBD1. Germline-derived CDR1 and CDR2 are SGHRS and YFSETQ. Germline trimming cut 5 bases from V and 5 bases from J; bases unmatched to any gene: 10. This CDR3 has 15 residues. CDR3 in DNA: TGCGCCAGCAGGACGGGACAGGGAGTTGTTGAGACCCAGTACTTC. Translating gives CASRTGQGVVETQYF.